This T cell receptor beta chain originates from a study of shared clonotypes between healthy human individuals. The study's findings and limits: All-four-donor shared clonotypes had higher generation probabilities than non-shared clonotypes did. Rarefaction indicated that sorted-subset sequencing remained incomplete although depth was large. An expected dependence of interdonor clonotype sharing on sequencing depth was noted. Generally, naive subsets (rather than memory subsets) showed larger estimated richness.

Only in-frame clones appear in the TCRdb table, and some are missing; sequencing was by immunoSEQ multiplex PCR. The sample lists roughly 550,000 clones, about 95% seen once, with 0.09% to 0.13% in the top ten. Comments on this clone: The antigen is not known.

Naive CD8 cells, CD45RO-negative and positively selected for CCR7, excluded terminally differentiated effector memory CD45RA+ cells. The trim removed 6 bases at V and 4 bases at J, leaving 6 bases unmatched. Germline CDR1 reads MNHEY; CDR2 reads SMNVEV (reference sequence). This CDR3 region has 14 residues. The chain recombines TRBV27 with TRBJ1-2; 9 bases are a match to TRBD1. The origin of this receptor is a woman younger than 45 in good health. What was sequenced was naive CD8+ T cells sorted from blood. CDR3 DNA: TGTGCCAGCAGGCCACAGGGGGCCATCTATGGCTACACCTTC. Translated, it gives CASRPQGAIYGYTF.